This T cell receptor (beta chain) was obtained from a study of blood T cell repertoires in COVID-19. On the study more broadly: In each case, the material was cDNA or gDNA derived from T cells, B-cell-depleted T cells, or PBMCs.

Germline CDR1 reads SGDLS; CDR2 reads YYNGEE. This CDR3 is 12 amino acids long. V dropped 0 bases and J dropped 7 bases, with 7 bases sitting between them. Original processing methods: Reference gene primer amplification yielded estimated nucleated cell counts. Assay used: immunoSEQ multiplex PCR; TCRdb lists only in-frame clones, some missing. From that table come the V and J calls and clone size; the DNA was used to work out D and trimming. The sample holds under 250,000 clones; 92% are singletons and the top ten take around 0.83%. Patients at the Seattle site were enrolled during active infection and followed longitudinally. On this clone itself: Within the sample, other DNA sequences also encode this same CDR3.

This sequence was found in a man aged 30-40 years with COVID-19, enrolled during active disease. This chain connects TRBV9 to TRBJ1-2; D unclear. Sequencing used peripheral blood. CDR3 loop: CASSVGAGGYTF. CDR3 in DNA: TGTGCCAGCAGCGTAGGAGCGGGTGGCTACACCTTC.